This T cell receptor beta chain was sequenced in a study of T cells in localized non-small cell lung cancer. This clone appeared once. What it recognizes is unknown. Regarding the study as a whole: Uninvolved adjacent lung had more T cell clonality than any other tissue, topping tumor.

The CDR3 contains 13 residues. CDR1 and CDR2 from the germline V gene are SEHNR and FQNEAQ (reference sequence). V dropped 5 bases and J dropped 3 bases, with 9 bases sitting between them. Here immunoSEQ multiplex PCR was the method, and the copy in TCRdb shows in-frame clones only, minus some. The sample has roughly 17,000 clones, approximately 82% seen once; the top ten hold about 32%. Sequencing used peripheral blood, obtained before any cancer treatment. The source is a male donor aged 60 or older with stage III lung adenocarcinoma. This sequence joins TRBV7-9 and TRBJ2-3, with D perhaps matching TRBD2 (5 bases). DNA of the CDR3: TGTGCCAGCAGCCCGGGATGGACAGATACGCAGTATTTT. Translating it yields CASSPGWTDTQYF. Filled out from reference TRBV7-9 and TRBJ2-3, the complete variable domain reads DTGVSQNPRHKITKRGQNVTFRCDPISEHNRLYWYRQTLGQGPEFLTYFQNEAQLEKSRLLSDRFSAERPKGSFSTLEIQRTEQGDSAMYLCASSPGWTDTQYFGPGTRLTVL.